This is a list of T cell receptor beta chains from one sample in a study of T cell responses to AZD1222 COVID-19 vaccine. The table came from immunoSEQ multiplex PCR; TCRdb's copy has only in-frame clones and leaves some out. The sample contains about 100,000 clones, nearly 95% of which appear only once. The source was peripheral blood, collected on day 0 of AZD1222 vaccination. The origin of the receptors is an adult in good health. The CDR3 runs from the conserved cysteine through the conserved F or W. Fields, in order: J gene, V gene, clone size, D gene, CDR3 protein, CDR3 DNA. D genes are given only for firm matches. Expanded clones get a size class; other rows say once, few or many, or leave the size out.

J: TRBJ1-5; V: TRBV6-6; size: -; D: -; CDR3: CASSYGQGVNQPQHF; DNA: TGTGCCAGCAGTTACGGGCAGGGTGTCAATCAGCCCCAGCATTTT
J: TRBJ1-1; V: TRBV25-1; size: -; D: -; CDR3: CASSDETLNTEAFF; DNA: TGTGCCAGCAGTGATGAAACCTTGAACACTGAAGCTTTCTTT
J: TRBJ2-1; V: TRBV7-3; size: -; D: TRBD2; CDR3: CASSSEPGLAGNEQFF; DNA: TGTGCCAGCAGCTCAGAGCCGGGACTAGCGGGAAATGAGCAGTTCTTC
J: TRBJ1-5; V: TRBV11-2; size: -; D: -; CDR3: CASSLAGPSWPQHF; DNA: TGTGCCAGCAGCTTAGCAGGTCCATCATGGCCCCAGCATTTT
J: TRBJ2-7; V: TRBV7-3; size: -; D: -; CDR3: CASSLTLGNQQYF; DNA: TGTGCCAGCAGCTTAACCCTGGGGAACCAGCAGTACTTC
J: TRBJ1-3; V: TRBV2; size: -; D: -; CDR3: CASSERQTGNTIYF; DNA: TGTGCCAGCAGTGAAAGGCAAACTGGAAACACCATATATTTT
J: TRBJ1-2; V: TRBV3-1/TRBV3-2; size: -; D: -; CDR3: CASSHVNGYTF; DNA: TGTGCCAGCAGCCACGTTAATGGCTACACCTTC
J: TRBJ1-1; V: TRBV6-5; size: -; D: -; CDR3: CASSYKPNTEAFF; DNA: TGTGCCAGCAGTTACAAGCCGAACACTGAAGCTTTCTTT
J: TRBJ1-1; V: TRBV27; size: -; D: TRBD1; CDR3: CASSLRQGAAPEAFF; DNA: TGTGCCAGCAGTTTAAGACAGGGCGCCGCACCTGAAGCTTTCTTT
J: TRBJ2-2; V: TRBV4-2; size: -; D: TRBD2; CDR3: CASSQGSAGGPRTGELFF; DNA: TGTGCCAGCAGCCAAGGAAGTGCGGGAGGGCCGAGGACCGGGGAGCTGTTTTTT
J: TRBJ2-2; V: TRBV19; size: -; D: TRBD1; CDR3: CASSWQDRYTGELFF; DNA: TGTGCCAGTAGTTGGCAGGACAGGTACACCGGGGAGCTGTTTTTT
J: TRBJ2-6; V: TRBV29-1; size: -; D: -; CDR3: CSVGVSASGANVLTF; DNA: TGCAGCGTTGGAGTGAGCGCCTCTGGGGCCAACGTCCTGACTTTC
J: TRBJ1-1; V: TRBV5-4; size: -; D: -; CDR3: CASSLRRSDTEAFF; DNA: TGTGCCAGCAGCTTGCGACGGTCGGACACTGAAGCTTTCTTT
J: TRBJ1-1; V: TRBV9; size: -; D: -; CDR3: CASSAGTLNTEAFF; DNA: TGTGCCAGCAGCGCGGGGACCTTGAACACTGAAGCTTTCTTT
J: TRBJ1-2; V: TRBV9; size: -; D: -; CDR3: CASSAPYGYTF; DNA: TGTGCCAGCAGCGCGCCCTATGGCTACACCTTC
J: TRBJ1-5; V: TRBV7-8; size: -; D: -; CDR3: CASSRGGRSGSNQPQHF; DNA: TGTGCCAGCAGCCGAGGGGGACGTTCGGGGAGCAATCAGCCCCAGCATTTT
J: TRBJ2-5; V: TRBV19; size: -; D: -; CDR3: CASSPAPDYIETQYF; DNA: TGTGCCAGTAGTCCAGCCCCCGACTACATAGAGACCCAGTACTTC
J: TRBJ1-1; V: TRBV28; size: -; D: TRBD1; CDR3: CAVAPGGADGWYTEAFF; DNA: TGTGCCGTAGCCCCAGGGGGCGCGGATGGTTGGTACACTGAAGCTTTCTTT
J: TRBJ1-4; V: TRBV7-2; size: -; D: -; CDR3: CASSPSVRGEKLFF; DNA: TGTGCCAGCAGCCCTAGCGTTCGGGGTGAAAAACTGTTTTTT
J: TRBJ1-3; V: TRBV6-1; size: -; D: -; CDR3: CASSEGISGNTIYF; DNA: TGTGCCAGCAGTGAAGGGATCTCTGGAAACACCATATATTTT
J: TRBJ1-2; V: TRBV9; size: -; D: -; CDR3: CASSTNDDRYGYTF; DNA: TGTGCCAGCAGCACCAACGACGACCGCTATGGCTACACCTTC
J: TRBJ2-3; V: TRBV5-6; size: -; D: -; CDR3: CASSTSTDTQYF; DNA: TGTGCCAGCAGCACTAGCACAGATACGCAGTATTTT
J: TRBJ2-2; V: TRBV27; size: -; D: TRBD2; CDR3: CASSPSGSFGGDGRRTGELFF; DNA: TGTGCCAGCAGTCCTTCTGGGTCATTTGGGGGGGACGGGAGGCGCACCGGGGAGCTGTTTTTT
J: TRBJ2-7; V: TRBV7-6; size: -; D: TRBD2; CDR3: CASSPRTSATYEQYF; DNA: TGTGCCAGCAGCCCAAGGACTAGCGCTACCTACGAGCAGTACTTC
J: TRBJ2-1; V: TRBV11-2; size: -; D: -; CDR3: CASSPWDNSYNEQFF; DNA: TGTGCCAGCAGCCCCTGGGACAACTCCTACAATGAGCAGTTCTTC
J: TRBJ1-1; V: TRBV10-3; size: -; D: -; CDR3: CAISSVADTEAFF; DNA: TGTGCCATCAGCTCCGTTGCTGACACTGAAGCTTTCTTT
J: TRBJ2-1; V: TRBV7-6; size: -; D: TRBD2; CDR3: CASSSPGTSDYNEQFF; DNA: TGTGCCAGCAGCTCCCCCGGGACTAGCGACTACAATGAGCAGTTCTTC
J: TRBJ1-2; V: TRBV12-3/TRBV12-4; size: -; D: -; CDR3: CASSVTAVVTF; DNA: TGTGCCAGCAGCGTCACCGCCGTAGTGACCTTC
J: TRBJ1-2; V: TRBV2; size: -; D: TRBD1; CDR3: CASRGTENYGYTF; DNA: TGTGCCAGCAGGGGGACAGAAAACTATGGCTACACCTTC
J: TRBJ2-3; V: TRBV9; size: -; D: -; CDR3: CASSVVWESSDTQYF; DNA: TGTGCCAGCAGCGTAGTGTGGGAGTCGTCAGATACGCAGTATTTT
J: TRBJ1-1; V: TRBV2; size: -; D: -; CDR3: CASSEQTRQGIEAFF; DNA: TGTGCCAGCAGTGAGCAGACAAGGCAGGGAATTGAAGCTTTCTTT
J: TRBJ1-1; V: TRBV28; size: -; D: -; CDR3: CASRRNGVGLLGAFF; DNA: TGTGCCAGCAGACGTAACGGTGTTGGCCTCCTGGGAGCTTTCTTT
J: TRBJ2-7; V: TRBV19; size: -; D: -; CDR3: CASSSWPSVGHEQYF; DNA: TGTGCCAGTAGTAGTTGGCCTAGCGTTGGCCACGAGCAGTACTTC
J: TRBJ1-4; V: TRBV6-5; size: -; D: -; CDR3: CASSYFGREGEKLFF; DNA: TGTGCCAGCAGTTACTTCGGCAGGGAGGGGGAAAAACTGTTTTTT
J: TRBJ2-1; V: TRBV30; size: -; D: -; CDR3: CAWSVRPGLSYNEQFF; DNA: TGTGCCTGGAGCGTAAGGCCAGGGCTATCCTACAATGAGCAGTTCTTC
J: TRBJ1-5; V: TRBV5-1; size: -; D: -; CDR3: CASSLVGRRDQPQHF; DNA: TGCGCCAGCAGCTTGGTGGGGAGGAGGGATCAGCCCCAGCATTTT
J: TRBJ2-7; V: TRBV11-2; size: -; D: -; CDR3: CASSLELDEQYF; DNA: TGTGCCAGCAGCTTAGAACTCGACGAGCAGTACTTC
J: TRBJ2-3; V: TRBV6-4; size: -; D: TRBD1; CDR3: CASSEQGAHTDTQYF; DNA: TGTGCCAGCAGTGAACAGGGGGCCCACACAGATACGCAGTATTTT
J: TRBJ1-4; V: TRBV5-1; size: -; D: TRBD1; CDR3: CASRRQGSTNEKLFF; DNA: TGCGCCAGCAGGCGACAGGGTTCAACTAATGAAAAACTGTTTTTT
J: TRBJ2-7; V: TRBV10-2; size: -; D: TRBD2; CDR3: CASTEPGLATHEQYF; DNA: TGCGCCAGCACTGAGCCGGGACTAGCTACCCACGAGCAGTACTTC
J: TRBJ2-1; V: TRBV28; size: -; D: -; CDR3: CASSLKRYSYNEQFF; DNA: TGTGCCAGCAGTTTGAAGCGATACTCCTACAATGAGCAGTTCTTC
J: TRBJ1-6; V: TRBV7-9; size: -; D: TRBD1; CDR3: CASSLPPGQSSYNSPLHF; DNA: TGTGCCAGCAGCCTACCACCGGGACAGAGCTCCTATAATTCACCCCTCCACTTT
J: TRBJ2-1; V: TRBV7-8; size: once; D: TRBD2; CDR3: CASSLFISGLAGEGYNEQFF; DNA: TGTGCCAGCAGCTTATTTATCTCCGGACTAGCGGGGGAGGGATACAATGAGCAGTTCTTC
J: TRBJ1-5; V: TRBV6-2/TRBV6-3; size: few; D: -; CDR3: CASSYYINQPQHF; DNA: TGTGCCAGCAGTTATTATATCAATCAGCCCCAGCATTTT
J: TRBJ1-5; V: TRBV30; size: few; D: -; CDR3: CAWSVRSNQPQHF; DNA: TGTGCCTGGAGTGTACGGAGCAATCAGCCCCAGCATTTT
J: TRBJ2-2; V: TRBV11-2; size: -; D: -; CDR3: CASNPTGNTGELFF; DNA: TGTGCCAGCAACCCGACAGGAAACACCGGGGAGCTGTTTTTT
J: TRBJ1-3; V: TRBV21-1; size: -; D: -; CDR3: CASSKPRGTVGNTIYF; DNA: TGTGCCAGCAGCAAACCTCGTGGGACAGTTGGAAACACCATATATTTT
J: TRBJ1-1; V: TRBV2; size: -; D: TRBD1; CDR3: CASAGTGNTEAFF; DNA: TGTGCCAGCGCGGGGACAGGAAACACTGAAGCTTTCTTT
J: TRBJ1-1; V: TRBV28; size: few; D: -; CDR3: CASSLVTNTEAFF; DNA: TGTGCCAGCAGTTTGGTCACGAACACTGAAGCTTTCTTT
J: TRBJ2-7; V: TRBV27; size: -; D: -; CDR3: CASSSRGQSSYEQYF; DNA: TGTGCCAGCAGTTCCCGGGGGCAAAGCTCCTACGAGCAGTACTTC
J: TRBJ1-1; V: TRBV4-1; size: -; D: -; CDR3: CASSQDRREGTEAFF; DNA: TGCGCCAGCAGCCAAGATCGCAGGGAGGGAACTGAAGCTTTCTTT
J: TRBJ2-7; V: TRBV11-2; size: -; D: TRBD1; CDR3: CASGLRDRDFSSYEQYF; DNA: TGTGCCAGCGGACTCCGGGACAGGGATTTTAGCTCCTACGAGCAGTACTTC
J: TRBJ2-1; V: TRBV7-8; size: -; D: TRBD2; CDR3: CASASGRVIPNEQFF; DNA: TGTGCCAGCGCTAGCGGGAGGGTTATCCCCAATGAGCAGTTCTTC
J: TRBJ1-5; V: TRBV5-8; size: -; D: TRBD1; CDR3: CASSYVGTGTQPQHF; DNA: TGTGCCAGCAGCTACGTCGGGACAGGGACGCAGCCCCAGCATTTT
J: TRBJ1-2; V: TRBV29-1; size: -; D: -; CDR3: CSVLGVGYTF; DNA: TGCAGCGTTCTTGGGGTCGGCTACACCTTC
J: TRBJ1-2; V: TRBV20-1; size: -; D: -; CDR3: CSARDYDGYTF; DNA: TGCAGTGCTAGAGACTATGATGGCTACACCTTC
J: TRBJ1-1; V: TRBV6-5; size: -; D: -; CDR3: CASSWGRGTGTEAFF; DNA: TGTGCCAGCAGTTGGGGCAGGGGTACAGGCACTGAAGCTTTCTTT
J: TRBJ2-7; V: TRBV10-3; size: -; D: TRBD2; CDR3: CAISRTSGRYEQYF; DNA: TGTGCCATCAGTAGGACTAGCGGGCGGTACGAGCAGTACTTC
J: TRBJ2-7; V: TRBV5-8; size: -; D: -; CDR3: CASRPYEQYF; DNA: TGTGCCAGCCGCCCCTACGAGCAGTACTTC
J: TRBJ2-7; V: TRBV6-6; size: few; D: -; CDR3: CASGFVLNEQYF; DNA: TGTGCCAGCGGGTTTGTCCTCAACGAGCAGTACTTC